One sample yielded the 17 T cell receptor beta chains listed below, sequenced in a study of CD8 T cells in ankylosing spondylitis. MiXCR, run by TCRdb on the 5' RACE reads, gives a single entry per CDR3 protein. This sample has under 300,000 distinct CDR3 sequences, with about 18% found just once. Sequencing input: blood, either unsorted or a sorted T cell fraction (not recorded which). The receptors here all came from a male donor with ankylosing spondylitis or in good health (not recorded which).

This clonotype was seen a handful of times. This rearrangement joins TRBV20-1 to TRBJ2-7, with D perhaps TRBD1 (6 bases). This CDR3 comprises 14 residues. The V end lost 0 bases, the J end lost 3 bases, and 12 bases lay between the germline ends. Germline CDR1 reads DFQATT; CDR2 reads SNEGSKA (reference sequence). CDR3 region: CSARDGQSGYEQYF. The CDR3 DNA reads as TGCAGTGCTAGAGATGGACAGAGCGGCTACGAGCAGTACTTC.

This chain's CDR3 is CASSQSGGVQFF. In DNA, the CDR3 is TGTGCCAGCAGCCAGAGCGGGGGGGTTCAGTTCTTC. The genes are TRBV4-2 and TRBJ2-1, with 10 bases matching TRBD2. Germline-derived CDR1 and CDR2 are LGHNA and YNFKEQ. V was clipped by 3 bases and J by 13 bases; unmatched bases: 3. CDR3 length equals 12 residues.

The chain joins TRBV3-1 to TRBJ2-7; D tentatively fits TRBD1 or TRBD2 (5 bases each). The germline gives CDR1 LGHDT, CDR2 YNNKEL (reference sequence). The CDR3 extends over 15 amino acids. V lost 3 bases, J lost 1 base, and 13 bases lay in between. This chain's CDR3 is CASSHRDGRSYEQYF. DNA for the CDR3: TGTGCCAGCAGCCACCGGGACGGGCGATCCTACGAGCAGTACTTC.

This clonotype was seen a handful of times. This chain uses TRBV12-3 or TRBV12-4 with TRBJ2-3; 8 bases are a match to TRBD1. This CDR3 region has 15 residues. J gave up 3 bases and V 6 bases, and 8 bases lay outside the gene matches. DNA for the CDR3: TGTGCCAGCAGGCAACAGGGGGTCGAGACAGATACGCAGTATTTT. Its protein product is CASRQQGVETDTQYF.

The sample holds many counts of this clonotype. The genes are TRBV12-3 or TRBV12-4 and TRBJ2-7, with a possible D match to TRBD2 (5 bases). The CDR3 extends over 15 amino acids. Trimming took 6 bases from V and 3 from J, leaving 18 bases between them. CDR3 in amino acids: CASRHSSGSYYEQYF. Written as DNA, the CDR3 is TGTGCCAGCAGACACTCCTCGGGAAGCTACTACGAGCAGTACTTC.

CDR3 residues: CASSFLPGGGDEQFF. CDR3 coding DNA: TGTGCCAGCAGCTTCCTACCGGGAGGAGGGGATGAGCAGTTCTTC. The chain combines TRBV7-9 with TRBJ2-1, with 7 positions matching TRBD2. The CDR3 covers 15 residues. The germline V gene has CDR1 SEHNR and CDR2 FQNEAQ (reference sequence). V dropped 3 bases and J dropped 8; count of bases not matched to a gene: 10. Supplemented by reference TRBV7-9 and TRBJ2-1, the full variable domain reads DTGVSQNPRHKITKRGQNVTFRCDPISEHNRLYWYRQTLGQGPEFLTYFQNEAQLEKSRLLSDRFSAERPKGSFSTLEIQRTEQGDSAMYLCASSFLPGGGDEQFFGPGTRLTVL.

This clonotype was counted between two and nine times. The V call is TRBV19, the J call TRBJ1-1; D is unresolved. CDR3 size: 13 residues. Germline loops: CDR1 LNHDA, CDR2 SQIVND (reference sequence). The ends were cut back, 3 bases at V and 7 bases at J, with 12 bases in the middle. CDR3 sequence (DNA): TGTGCCAGTAGTATGAGGGCCGGGATTGAAGCTTTCTTT. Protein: CASSMRAGIEAFF.

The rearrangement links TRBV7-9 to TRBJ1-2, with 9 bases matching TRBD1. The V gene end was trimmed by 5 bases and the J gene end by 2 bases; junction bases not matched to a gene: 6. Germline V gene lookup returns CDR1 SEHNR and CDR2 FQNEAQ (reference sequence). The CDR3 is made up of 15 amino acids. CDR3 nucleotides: TGTGCCAGCAGCAGCATACAGGGGGCAAACTATGGCTACACCTTC. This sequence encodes CASSSIQGANYGYTF.

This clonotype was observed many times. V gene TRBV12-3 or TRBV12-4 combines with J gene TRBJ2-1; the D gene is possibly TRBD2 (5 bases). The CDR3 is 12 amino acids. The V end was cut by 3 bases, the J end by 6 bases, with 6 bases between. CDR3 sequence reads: CASSFTSNEQFF. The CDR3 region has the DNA TGTGCCAGCAGTTTCACTAGCAATGAGCAGTTCTTC.

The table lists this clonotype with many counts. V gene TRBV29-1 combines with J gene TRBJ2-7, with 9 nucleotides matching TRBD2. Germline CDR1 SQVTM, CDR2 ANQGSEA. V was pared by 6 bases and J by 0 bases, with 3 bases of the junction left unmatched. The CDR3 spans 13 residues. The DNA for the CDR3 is TGCAGCGTCCATAGCGGGAGCTCCTACGAGCAGTACTTC. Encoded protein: CSVHSGSSYEQYF.

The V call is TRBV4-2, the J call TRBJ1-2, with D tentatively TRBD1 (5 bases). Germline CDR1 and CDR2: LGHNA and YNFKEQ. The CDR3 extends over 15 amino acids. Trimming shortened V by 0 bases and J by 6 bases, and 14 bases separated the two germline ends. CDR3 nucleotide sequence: TGTGCCAGCAGCCAAGAAGGTCCAGGGTATGATGGCTACACCTTC. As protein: CASSQEGPGYDGYTF.

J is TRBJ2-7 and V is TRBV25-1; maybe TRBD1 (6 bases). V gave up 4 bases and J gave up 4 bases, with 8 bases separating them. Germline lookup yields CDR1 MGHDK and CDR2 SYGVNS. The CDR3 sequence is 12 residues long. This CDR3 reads CASSAQGYEQYF. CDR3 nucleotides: TGTGCCAGCAGTGCCCAGGGGTACGAGCAGTACTTC.

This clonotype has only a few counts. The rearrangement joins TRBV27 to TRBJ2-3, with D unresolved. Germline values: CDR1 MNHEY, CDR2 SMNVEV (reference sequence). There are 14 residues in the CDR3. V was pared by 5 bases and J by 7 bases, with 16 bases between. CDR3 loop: CASSNGPTPYTQYF. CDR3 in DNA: TGTGCCAGCAGTAACGGTCCGACCCCATATACGCAGTATTTT.

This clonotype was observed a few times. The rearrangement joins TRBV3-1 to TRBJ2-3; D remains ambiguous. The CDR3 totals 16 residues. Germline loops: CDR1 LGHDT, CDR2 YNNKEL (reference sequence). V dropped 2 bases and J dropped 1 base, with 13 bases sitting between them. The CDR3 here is CASSQLTARGTDTQYF. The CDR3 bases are TGTGCCAGCAGCCAACTTACCGCACGTGGCACAGATACGCAGTATTTT.

In DNA, the CDR3 is TGCAGTGCTATATATTCTCCTAGCTCCTACAATGAGCAGTTCTTC. Translating it yields CSAIYSPSSYNEQFF. The J gene is TRBJ2-1, the V gene TRBV20-1, with D hard to call. Trimming took 4 bases from V and 0 from J, leaving 13 bases between them. This CDR3 has 15 residues. CDR1 is DFQATT, CDR2 SNEGSKA, per germline (reference sequence).

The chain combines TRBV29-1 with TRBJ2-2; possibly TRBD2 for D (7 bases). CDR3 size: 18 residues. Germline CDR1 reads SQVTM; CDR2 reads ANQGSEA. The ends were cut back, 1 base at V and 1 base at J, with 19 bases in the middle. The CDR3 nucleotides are TGCAGCGTTGAAGTTTGGCTAGCGGAGGGGGTGAACACCGGGGAGCTGTTTTTT. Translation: CSVEVWLAEGVNTGELFF.

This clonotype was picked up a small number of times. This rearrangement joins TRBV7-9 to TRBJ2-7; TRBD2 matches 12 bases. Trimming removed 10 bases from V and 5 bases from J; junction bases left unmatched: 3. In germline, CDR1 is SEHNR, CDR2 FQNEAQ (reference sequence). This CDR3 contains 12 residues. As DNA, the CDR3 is TGTGCCACCAGGACTAGCGGGAACGAGCAGTACTTC. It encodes CATRTSGNEQYF.